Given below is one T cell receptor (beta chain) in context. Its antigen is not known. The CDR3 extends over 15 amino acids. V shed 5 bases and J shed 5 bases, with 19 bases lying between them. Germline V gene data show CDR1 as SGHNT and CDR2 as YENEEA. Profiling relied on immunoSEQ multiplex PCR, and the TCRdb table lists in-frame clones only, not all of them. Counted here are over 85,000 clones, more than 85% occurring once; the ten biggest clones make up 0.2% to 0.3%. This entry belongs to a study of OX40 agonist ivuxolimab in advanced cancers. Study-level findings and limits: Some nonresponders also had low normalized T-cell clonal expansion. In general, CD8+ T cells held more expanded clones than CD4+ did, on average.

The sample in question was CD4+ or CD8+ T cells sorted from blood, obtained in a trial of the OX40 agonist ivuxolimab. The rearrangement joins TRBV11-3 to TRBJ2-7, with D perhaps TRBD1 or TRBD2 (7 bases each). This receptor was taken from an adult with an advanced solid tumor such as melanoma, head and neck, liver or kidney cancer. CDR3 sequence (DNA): TGTGCCAGCAGCCCAGGGGGGGGGCTCCGTCACGAGCAGTACTTC. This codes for CASSPGGGLRHEQYF. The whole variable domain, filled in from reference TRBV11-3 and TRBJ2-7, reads EAGVVQSPRYKIIEKKQPVAFWCNPISGHNTLYWYLQNLGQGPELLIRYENEEAVDDSQLPKDRFSAERLKGVDSTLKIQPAELGDSAVYLCASSPGGGLRHEQYFGPGTRLTVT.